These T cell receptor beta chains were read from a single sample in a study of graft-versus-host responses after intestinal transplantation. Only in-frame clones appear in the TCRdb table, and some are missing; sequencing was by immunoSEQ multiplex PCR. The sample carries tens of thousands of clones, 91% recorded once. This material consisted of PBMCs, taken around 95 weeks after intestinal transplant. All receptors come from a human patient who received an intestinal transplant, so some T cells may come from the graft donor. CDR3s include the opening cysteine and the closing phenylalanine or tryptophan. A D gene is named only where the DNA matches it firmly. The size entry is marked missing in some rows and otherwise reads once, few, many or a size class.

d_gene: -; v_gene: TRBV19; j_gene: TRBJ2-7; abundance: -; CDR3aa: CASSTGKGNEQYF; CDR3nt: TGTGCCAGTAGTACCGGGAAGGGTAACGAGCAGTACTTC
d_gene: TRBD1; v_gene: TRBV7-8; j_gene: TRBJ2-7; abundance: -; CDR3aa: CASSSRDRGDEQYF; CDR3nt: TGTGCCAGCAGCTCCCGGGACAGGGGCGACGAGCAGTACTTC
d_gene: -; v_gene: TRBV5-1; j_gene: TRBJ1-1; abundance: -; CDR3aa: CASSTEIQGGAFF; CDR3nt: TGCGCCAGCAGCACCGAAATCCAGGGTGGAGCTTTCTTT
d_gene: -; v_gene: TRBV11-3; j_gene: TRBJ2-3; abundance: -; CDR3aa: CASSTQGRTDTQYF; CDR3nt: TGTGCCAGCAGCACACAGGGTCGCACAGATACGCAGTATTTT
d_gene: -; v_gene: TRBV5-8; j_gene: TRBJ2-7; abundance: -; CDR3aa: CASSVYRSYEQYF; CDR3nt: TGTGCCAGCAGCGTTTATCGTAGCTACGAGCAGTACTTC
d_gene: -; v_gene: TRBV11-2; j_gene: TRBJ1-2; abundance: -; CDR3aa: CASSSQGRRGYTF; CDR3nt: TGTGCCAGCAGCTCACAAGGGCGTCGTGGCTACACCTTC
d_gene: -; v_gene: TRBV19; j_gene: TRBJ2-7; abundance: -; CDR3aa: CASSIDFYSPSEQYF; CDR3nt: TGTGCCAGTAGTATAGATTTTTACAGCCCTTCCGAGCAGTACTTC
d_gene: -; v_gene: TRBV19; j_gene: TRBJ1-2; abundance: -; CDR3aa: CASSISGIGYGYTF; CDR3nt: TGTGCCAGTAGTATATCAGGTATTGGCTATGGCTACACCTTC
d_gene: -; v_gene: TRBV2; j_gene: TRBJ2-3; abundance: -; CDR3aa: CASSGGAGDTQYF; CDR3nt: TGTGCCAGCAGTGGGGGGGCAGGTGATACGCAGTATTTT
d_gene: -; v_gene: TRBV5-4; j_gene: TRBJ1-2; abundance: -; CDR3aa: CASSSGLYGYTF; CDR3nt: TGTGCCAGCAGCTCAGGGTTATATGGCTACACCTTC
d_gene: -; v_gene: TRBV27; j_gene: TRBJ1-2; abundance: once; CDR3aa: CASSLFLQTKITF; CDR3nt: TGTGCCAGCAGTTTATTTTTGCAGACTAAAATAACCTTC
d_gene: -; v_gene: TRBV19; j_gene: TRBJ1-3; abundance: -; CDR3aa: CASNRATGNTIYF; CDR3nt: TGTGCCAGTAACAGGGCCACTGGAAACACCATATATTTT
d_gene: TRBD1; v_gene: TRBV7-9; j_gene: TRBJ1-5; abundance: -; CDR3aa: CASSLGGQGNQPQHF; CDR3nt: TGTGCCAGCAGCTTAGGAGGACAGGGCAATCAGCCCCAGCATTTT
d_gene: -; v_gene: TRBV6-5; j_gene: TRBJ1-5; abundance: -; CDR3aa: CASSYGPQPQHF; CDR3nt: TGTGCCAGCAGTTACGGGCCCCAGCCCCAGCATTTT
d_gene: -; v_gene: TRBV9; j_gene: TRBJ1-2; abundance: -; CDR3aa: CASSVDLGAGYGYTF; CDR3nt: TGTGCCAGCAGCGTAGATCTGGGGGCGGGGTATGGCTACACCTTC
d_gene: -; v_gene: TRBV10-3; j_gene: TRBJ1-2; abundance: -; CDR3aa: CAHSLGNYGYTF; CDR3nt: TGTGCCCACTCGTTGGGGAACTATGGCTACACCTTC
d_gene: TRBD1; v_gene: TRBV11-2; j_gene: TRBJ2-5; abundance: -; CDR3aa: CASSLEEWGQGLETQYF; CDR3nt: TGTGCCAGCAGCTTAGAAGAGTGGGGACAGGGGCTGGAGACCCAGTACTTC
d_gene: -; v_gene: TRBV30; j_gene: TRBJ1-3; abundance: -; CDR3aa: CAWLEGNTIYF; CDR3nt: TGTGCCTGGTTGGAGGGAAACACCATATATTTT
d_gene: -; v_gene: TRBV18; j_gene: TRBJ2-3; abundance: -; CDR3aa: CASSPDREGTQYF; CDR3nt: TGTGCCAGCTCACCCGATCGGGAAGGTACGCAGTATTTT
d_gene: TRBD2; v_gene: TRBV6-6; j_gene: TRBJ2-5; abundance: once; CDR3aa: CASIRGGVVGRETQYF; CDR3nt: TGTGCCAGCATACGCGGGGGGGTTGTAGGTCGCGAGACCCAGTACTTC
d_gene: -; v_gene: TRBV6-1; j_gene: TRBJ2-2; abundance: -; CDR3aa: CASNGLNTGELFF; CDR3nt: TGTGCCAGCAATGGACTCAACACCGGGGAGCTGTTTTTT
d_gene: -; v_gene: TRBV6-5; j_gene: TRBJ1-5; abundance: -; CDR3aa: CASGIYGNQPQHF; CDR3nt: TGTGCCAGCGGAATTTATGGCAATCAGCCCCAGCATTTT
d_gene: -; v_gene: TRBV19; j_gene: TRBJ1-5; abundance: -; CDR3aa: CASSMGLGAYSNQPQHF; CDR3nt: TGTGCCAGTAGTATGGGGTTGGGGGCATATAGCAATCAGCCCCAGCATTTT
d_gene: -; v_gene: TRBV28; j_gene: TRBJ2-2; abundance: -; CDR3aa: CASTPGGGGTGRTGELFF; CDR3nt: TGTGCCAGCACCCCCGGGGGGGGAGGGACAGGGCGGACCGGGGAGCTGTTTTTT
d_gene: -; v_gene: TRBV11-1; j_gene: TRBJ2-5; abundance: -; CDR3aa: CASSLLSAYQETQYF; CDR3nt: TGTGCCAGCAGCTTACTGTCCGCGTACCAAGAGACCCAGTACTTC
d_gene: TRBD1; v_gene: TRBV4-1; j_gene: TRBJ1-3; abundance: -; CDR3aa: CASSQDPGGSGNTIYF; CDR3nt: TGCGCCAGCAGCCAAGATCCAGGGGGCTCTGGAAACACCATATATTTT
d_gene: -; v_gene: TRBV19; j_gene: TRBJ2-3; abundance: -; CDR3aa: CASSIGGAPSTQYF; CDR3nt: TGTGCCAGTAGTATAGGTGGGGCTCCCAGTACGCAGTATTTT
d_gene: -; v_gene: TRBV4-1; j_gene: TRBJ2-1; abundance: -; CDR3aa: CASSERGSYNEQFF; CDR3nt: TGCGCCAGCAGCGAACGGGGATCCTACAATGAGCAGTTCTTC
d_gene: -; v_gene: TRBV7-8; j_gene: TRBJ1-1; abundance: -; CDR3aa: CASSLGVRGVYGNTEAFF; CDR3nt: TGTGCCAGCAGCTTAGGAGTAAGGGGGGTTTATGGGAACACTGAAGCTTTCTTT
d_gene: TRBD1; v_gene: TRBV7-8; j_gene: TRBJ2-7; abundance: once; CDR3aa: CASGRLGQGVAYEQYF; CDR3nt: TGTGCCAGCGGACGTCTCGGACAGGGTGTCGCCTACGAGCAGTACTTC